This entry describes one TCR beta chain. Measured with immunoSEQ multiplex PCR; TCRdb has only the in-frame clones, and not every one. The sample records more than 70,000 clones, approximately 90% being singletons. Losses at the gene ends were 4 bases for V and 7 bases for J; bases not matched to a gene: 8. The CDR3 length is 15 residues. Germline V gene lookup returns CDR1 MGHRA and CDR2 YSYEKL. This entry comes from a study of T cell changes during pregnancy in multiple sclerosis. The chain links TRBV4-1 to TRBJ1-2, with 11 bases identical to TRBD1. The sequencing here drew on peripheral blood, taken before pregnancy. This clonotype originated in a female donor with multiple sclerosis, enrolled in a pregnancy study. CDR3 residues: CASSLIGQGATGYTF. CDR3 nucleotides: TGCGCCAGCAGCCTCATCGGACAGGGGGCGACTGGCTACACCTTC.